The 18 T cell receptor beta chains in this list originate from one sample, sequenced in a study of blood T cells in healthy people across ages. The second PCR ran 7 to 11 cycles with a sample-barcoded 5' primer and J-beta primers. TCRdb used MiXCR to reprocess the 5' RACE reads, holding one entry per CDR3 protein. Here the sample spans hundreds of thousands of distinct CDR3 sequences, 44% being singletons. Sequencing input: blood. These receptors came from a man between 60 and 75 years old in good health.

A few counts support this clonotype. The chain is built from TRBV6-2 or TRBV6-3 and TRBJ2-5; D may correspond to TRBD1 or TRBD2 (5 bases each). The CDR3 has 14 amino acids. Trimming stripped 6 bases from V and 2 bases from J, with 13 bases between. Per germline, CDR1 MNHEY and CDR2 SVGEGT. This CDR3 is CASSPWDPQETQYF. The CDR3 bases are TGTGCCAGCAGCCCGTGGGACCCTCAAGAGACCCAGTACTTC.

The J gene is TRBJ2-7, the V gene TRBV12-3 or TRBV12-4, with TRBD1 matching over 9 bases. J lost 2 bases, V lost 8 bases, and 4 bases had no gene match. The CDR3 contains 13 residues. In DNA form, the CDR3 reads TGTGCCAGCCACGGACAGGGGCCCTACGAGCAGTACTTC. The encoded protein is CASHGQGPYEQYF.

This clonotype was seen just once. This chain connects TRBV20-1 to TRBJ2-3; D unclear. The germline gives CDR1 DFQATT, CDR2 SNEGSKA (reference sequence). V lost 0 bases to trimming and J lost 5 bases, with 12 bases between them. This CDR3 region has 14 residues. The CDR3 DNA sequence: TGCAGTGCTAGAGATCGGCTCTCTATAGATACGCAGTATTTT. Translated, it gives CSARDRLSIDTQYF.

The V gene is TRBV12-3 or TRBV12-4, the J gene TRBJ1-4; TRBD1 matches at 9 bases. The CDR3 extends over 14 amino acids. V shed 4 bases and J 13 bases; nucleotides not matched to a gene: 10. The CDR3 reads CASSSGQGLKRLFF. In nucleotides, the CDR3 is TGTGCCAGCAGTTCGGGACAGGGCTTGAAAAGACTGTTTTTT.

In regard to this clonotype: A read error may be the cause here, since a much bigger clone is one base away. This chain joins TRBV10-3 and TRBJ2-1, with 7 bases fitting TRBD2. This CDR3 has 16 residues. Germline lookup yields CDR1 ENHRY and CDR2 SYGVKD. The junction had 10 bases not matched to a gene; V was cut back by 3 bases and J by 5 bases. CDR3 protein: CAISDEGRAGNNEQFF. The CDR3, as DNA: TGTGCCATCAGTGACGAGGGACGAGCGGGGAACAATGAGCAGTTCTTC.

This clonotype was detected a few times. The chain joins TRBV6-6 to TRBJ1-4, with D unclear. There are 13 residues in the CDR3. The V and J ends lost 9 bases and 7 bases respectively, with 15 bases between them. CDR1 and CDR2 (germline): MNHNY, SVGAGI (reference sequence). In DNA form, the CDR3 reads TGTGCCAGTGCAAGGGTTTTGAGTGAAAAACTGTTTTTT. Translated: CASARVLSEKLFF.

The V call is TRBV9, the J call TRBJ2-6; the match to TRBD1 covers 9 bases. This CDR3 has 16 residues. V trimming: 4 bases; J trimming: 2 bases; junction bases outside the gene matches: 4. Per germline, CDR1 SGDLS and CDR2 YYNGEE. This CDR3 reads CASSPTGGAGANVLTF. The CDR3 nucleotides are TGTGCCAGCAGCCCCACAGGGGGCGCTGGGGCCAACGTCCTGACTTTC.

Many counts were recorded for this clonotype. This sequence joins TRBV29-1 and TRBJ2-5, with D unclear. This CDR3 contains 12 residues. Deletions cut 4 bases from V and 2 bases from J, with 8 bases between. Germline V gene sequence: CDR1 SQVTM, CDR2 ANQGSEA. CDR3 protein: CSVARPQETQYF. As DNA, the CDR3 is TGCAGCGTTGCCAGGCCGCAAGAGACCCAGTACTTC. The full variable domain, with the rest looked up from reference TRBV29-1 and TRBJ2-5, is SAVISQKPSRDICQRGTSLTIQCQVDSQVTMMFWYRQQPGQSLTLIATANQGSEATYESGFVIDKFPISRPNLTFSTLTVSNMSPEDSSIYLCSVARPQETQYFGPGTRLLVL.

The chain recombines TRBV6-2 or TRBV6-3 with TRBJ2-1; D ambiguous. The V end was cut by 7 bases, the J end by 3 bases, with 22 bases between. Per germline, CDR1 MNHEY and CDR2 SVGEGT. The CDR3 sequence is 17 residues long. As DNA, the CDR3 is TGTGCCAGCACCAAATTACGGACGAGGAACCTCTACAATGAGCAGTTCTTC. Protein sequence: CASTKLRTRNLYNEQFF.

This clonotype was detected a few times. The genes are TRBV15 and TRBJ1-2; 7 positions agree with TRBD1. The CDR3 runs to 16 residues. Trimming at V came to 1 base and at J to 0 bases, leaving 5 bases not matched to a gene. Germline assignment: CDR1 LNHNV and CDR2 YYDKDF (reference sequence). Written as DNA, the CDR3 is TGTGCCACCAGCAGAGGACAGGGCGCAGCTAACTATGGCTACACCTTC. Its protein product is CATSRGQGAANYGYTF.

This chain joins TRBV20-1 and TRBJ1-2; D is unresolved. V was trimmed by 3 bases and J by 3 bases, leaving 14 bases between them. The CDR3 loop spans 14 amino acids. Germline lookup yields CDR1 DFQATT and CDR2 SNEGSKA (reference sequence). The CDR3 DNA follows: TGCAGTGCTAGCCTCTCCGGTGGGTACTATGGCTACACCTTC. It encodes CSASLSGGYYGYTF.

This clonotype was observed a handful of times. The rearrangement joins TRBV7-2 to TRBJ2-5, with no clear D. Germline V gives CDR1 SGHTA, CDR2 FQGNSA. Trimming pared 2 bases from V and 5 bases from J, leaving 6 bases between. The CDR3 spans 12 residues. The CDR3 region is CASSLISETQYF. Written as DNA, the CDR3 is TGTGCCAGCAGCTTAATTTCCGAGACCCAGTACTTC.

The chain is built from TRBV5-1 and TRBJ1-2; D uncertain. Between the trimmed V and J ends, which lost 3 bases and 4 bases, there was a span of 13 bases. The CDR3 length is 14 residues. Germline V CDR1 and CDR2: SGHRS, YFSETQ. The CDR3 reads CASSYPSPGYGYTF. The CDR3 coding sequence is TGCGCCAGCAGCTACCCGTCCCCCGGCTATGGCTACACCTTC.

There are a few counts of this clonotype. The junction does not match germline at one end; this may be a read error. The gene calls are TRBV2 and TRBJ2-3; 10 bases align to TRBD1. From germline, CDR1 is SNHLY and CDR2 FYNNEI. There are 15 residues in the CDR3. The CDR3, as DNA: TGTGCCAGCAGCGTTACCGGACAGGGGGGCGATATGCAGTATTTT. Its protein is CASSVTGQGGDMQYF. The complete variable domain, with remaining parts taken from reference TRBV2 and TRBJ2-3, reads EPEVTQTPSHQVTQMGQEVILRCVPISNHLYFYWYRQILGQKVEFLVSFYNNEISEKSEIFDDQFSVERPDGSNFTLKIRSTKLEDSAMYFCASSVTGQGGDMQYFGPGTRLTVL.

V usage is TRBV4-1 and J usage is TRBJ1-1, with 7 bases identical to TRBD1. V was pared by 0 bases and J by 0 bases, with 4 bases of the junction left unmatched. This CDR3 comprises 16 residues. Germline CDR1 is MGHRA and CDR2 is YSYEKL. As DNA, the CDR3 is TGCGCCAGCAGCCAAGAGGAGGGACAGCTGAACACTGAAGCTTTCTTT. Protein: CASSQEEGQLNTEAFF.

The chain employs TRBV5-1 and TRBJ2-3; tentatively, D is TRBD2 (5 bases). The CDR3 sequence is 15 residues long. Germline V lookup: CDR1 SGHRS, CDR2 YFSETQ. Trimming stripped 0 bases from V and 4 bases from J, with 12 bases between. The CDR3, as DNA: TGCGCCAGCAGCTTGGAACGGGGTTTCGCAGATACGCAGTATTTT. It yields the protein CASSLERGFADTQYF.

Of note for this clonotype: A much larger clonotype is one base distant, so this may be a read error. V gene TRBV15 combines with J gene TRBJ2-7; D perhaps matches TRBD2 (5 bases). Germline V CDR1 and CDR2: LNHNV, YYDKDF (reference sequence). V was pared by 5 bases and J by 3 bases, with 20 bases between. This CDR3 contains 16 residues. In DNA form, the CDR3 reads TGTGCCACCAGCCCGAGAGGGTGGCAATTCAACTACGAGCAGTACTTC. This codes for CATSPRGWQFNYEQYF. Variable domain in full (rest from reference TRBV15 and TRBJ2-7): DAMVIQNPRYQVTQFGKPVTLSCSQTLNHNVMYWYQQKSSQAPKLLFHYYDKDFNNEADTPDNFQSRRPNTSFCFLDIRSPGLGDTAMYLCATSPRGWQFNYEQYFGPGTRLTVT.

V is TRBV20-1 and J is TRBJ1-1; weak D call: TRBD1 (6 bases). Germline V gene lookup returns CDR1 DFQATT and CDR2 SNEGSKA (reference sequence). The CDR3 consists of 14 residues. Trimming shortened V by 5 bases and J by 0 bases, and 13 bases separated the two germline ends. CDR3 nucleotide sequence: TGCAGTGCTTCCGGACAGACCATGAACACTGAAGCTTTCTTT. Amino acid sequence: CSASGQTMNTEAFF.